This T cell receptor (beta chain) was sequenced in a study of blood T cell repertoires in COVID-19. With 0 bases removed from V and 2 bases from J, the gap between germline ends came to 11 bases. This CDR3 is 15 amino acids long. Germline V gene lookup returns CDR1 MGHRA and CDR2 YSYEKL. In the original analysis: Cell counts per sample came from amplifying reference gene primers. This table comes from immunoSEQ multiplex PCR, and its TCRdb copy is limited to in-frame clones, with some not included. D and trimming come from the DNA, and the V and J calls and clone size come from that table. In the table there are approximately 69,000 clones, 81% of which are singletons.

Specimen: peripheral blood. V usage is TRBV4-1 and J usage is TRBJ2-7; TRBD1 is a possible D gene (5 bases). This sequence was found in a woman between 70 and 85 years old with acute or convalescent COVID-19. CDR3 DNA sequence: TGCGCCAGCAGCCAAGAACAGGAACAAACCTACGAGCAGTACTTC. This translates into CASSQEQEQTYEQYF.